This TCR beta chain was observed in a study of blood T cell repertoires in COVID-19. Assay used: immunoSEQ multiplex PCR; TCRdb lists only in-frame clones, some missing. The sample has some 150,000 clones, 88% seen once. V lost 6 bases to trimming and J lost 1 base, with 9 bases between them. This CDR3 has 13 amino acids. From germline, CDR1 is MDHEN and CDR2 SYDVKM. The chain combines TRBV28 with TRBJ1-1; D ambiguous. Input material: peripheral blood. The origin of this receptor is a woman in her sixties or seventies with acute or convalescent COVID-19. CDR3 sequence (DNA): TGTGCCAGCAGCCGGGTGGGGAACACTGAAGCTTTCTTT. Encoded protein: CASSRVGNTEAFF.